This T cell receptor (beta chain) was documented in a study of T cell responses to AZD1222 COVID-19 vaccine. Data came from immunoSEQ multiplex PCR; TCRdb stores just in-frame clones and leaves some out. Of roughly 56,000 clones in the sample, around 80% were seen once. Study-wide points: Donor demographics were predominantly white British with a female majority; clonal diversity may be underestimated. Spike was spanned by vaccine-associated CD4 TCRs, which were dominant at 160-218 and 743-854.

Germline V gene sequence: CDR1 KGHDR, CDR2 SFDVKD. CDR3 length: 14 residues. The junction had 5 bases not matched to a gene; V was cut back by 9 bases and J by 4 bases. As regards this clone: The antigen remains unidentified.

This chain links TRBV24-1 with TRBJ2-1; 10 positions agree with TRBD1. The specimen comprised peripheral blood, sampled 28 days after the second AZD1222 dose. This TCR derives from an adult who received the AZD1222 COVID-19 vaccine. For the CDR3, the DNA is TGTGCCACCTCCCCGGGACAGGGGTACAATGAGCAGTTCTTC. It is translated as CATSPGQGYNEQFF.